The 11 T cell receptor beta chains below were found in one sample sequenced in a study of cytomegalovirus exposure and HLA in healthy donors (dated by TCRdb to about 2017). The library was produced with the immunoSEQ multiplex PCR assay. For the multiplex PCR, a mixture combining 60 forward primers for TCR Vbeta segments and 13 reverse primers for TCR Jbeta segments was used. TCRdb took over this immuneACCESS table, retaining in-frame rearrangements with V and J assigned. Such tables are incomplete; in checked studies, under half of the missing clones stem from an unresolved V gene, and the remainder is unexplained. This sample holds about 200,000 clones; 80% to 90% were observed only once. The ten largest clones take up around 0.31% of the sample. The sequencing sample was made of PBMCs. The receptor set was obtained from a woman in her twenties or thirties in good health and CMV-seronegative.

This chain uses TRBV5-4 with TRBJ2-7, with D possibly TRBD1 on 6 matching bases. Trimming removed 2 bases from V and 1 base from J, with 7 bases in between. The CDR3 has 13 residues. CDR1 and CDR2 (germline): SGHNT, YYREEE (reference sequence). The CDR3 sequence is CASSFDRSYEQYF. The CDR3 nucleotides are TGTGCCAGCAGCTTCGACAGGTCCTACGAGCAGTACTTC.

Only a few counts were recorded for this clone. This chain uses TRBV4-2 with TRBJ2-5, with D perhaps TRBD2 (6 bases). This CDR3 has 17 amino acids. Germline lookup yields CDR1 LGHNA and CDR2 YNFKEQ. V was pared by 1 base and J by 5 bases, with 20 bases between. CDR3 nucleotides: TGTGCCAGCAGCCAAGGGGCTCGTGCGGGACTGGGGGAGACCCAGTACTTC. Protein product: CASSQGARAGLGETQYF.

The chain carries TRBV15 and TRBJ2-1; the D gene is possibly TRBD2 (5 bases). The CDR3 loop spans 14 amino acids. V dropped 0 bases and J dropped 9 bases, with 12 bases sitting between them. The germline V gene encodes CDR1 LNHNV and CDR2 YYDKDF (reference sequence). The CDR3 nucleotides read TGTGCCACCAGCAGAGATCGGGGATCGGTTGAGCAGTTCTTC. Protein sequence: CATSRDRGSVEQFF.

The chain is built from TRBV11-2 and TRBJ1-4; tentatively, D is TRBD1 (5 bases). Germline V lookup: CDR1 SGHAT, CDR2 FQNNGV. The CDR3 sequence is 18 residues long. V was pared by 1 base and J by 3 bases, with 18 bases between. This chain's CDR3 is CASSLVVTGVPANEKLFF. CDR3 in DNA: TGTGCCAGCAGCTTAGTGGTTACGGGGGTGCCAGCTAATGAAAAACTGTTTTTT.

The chain links TRBV5-1 to TRBJ2-1; 8 nucleotides match TRBD2. The CDR3 covers 15 residues. J was trimmed by 4 bases and V by 1 base; bases with no gene match: 4. Germline V gene sequence: CDR1 SGHRS, CDR2 YFSETQ. CDR3 coding DNA: TGCGCCAGCAGCTTGATAGCGGGAAGTTACAATGAGCAGTTCTTC. This encodes CASSLIAGSYNEQFF.

V gene TRBV5-4 combines with J gene TRBJ2-7; 8 nucleotides agree with TRBD1. CDR1 is SGHNT, CDR2 YYREEE, per germline (reference sequence). J was trimmed by 5 bases and V by 2 bases; bases with no gene match: 6. This CDR3 spans 14 amino acids. The CDR3 sequence: CASSFRQGTNEQYF. CDR3 DNA: TGTGCCAGCAGCTTTCGACAGGGGACCAACGAGCAGTACTTC.

The J gene is TRBJ2-5, the V gene TRBV28, with D tentatively TRBD1 (7 bases). Germline loops: CDR1 MDHEN, CDR2 SYDVKM. Trimming took off 8 bases at V and 5 bases at J, with 24 bases between the two ends. This CDR3 is 16 amino acids long. CDR3 loop: CASRRSGAGGKETQYF. The CDR3 bases are TGTGCCAGCCGTCGGAGTGGGGCAGGGGGGAAGGAGACCCAGTACTTC. The whole variable domain, remainder taken from reference TRBV28 and TRBJ2-5, is DVKVTQSSRYLVKRTGEKVFLECVQDMDHENMFWYRQDPGLGLRLIYFSYDVKMKEKGDIPEGYSVSREKKERFSLILESASTNQTSMYLCASRRSGAGGKETQYFGPGTRLLVL.

The rearrangement uses TRBV2 and TRBJ1-3; D gene uncertain. Between the trimmed V and J ends, which lost 4 bases and 4 bases, there was a span of 5 bases. Germline V gene sequence: CDR1 SNHLY, CDR2 FYNNEI. The CDR3 is 12 residues long. CDR3 sequence: CASSGEGNTIYF. In nucleotides, the CDR3 is TGTGCCAGCAGTGGAGAGGGAAACACCATATATTTT.

Of note for this clone: Other DNA sequences in this specimen translate into the identical CDR3. The chain recombines TRBV5-4 with TRBJ2-1; TRBD2 matches at 9 bases. This CDR3 has 15 residues. The V segment lost 0 bases and the J segment 4 bases; nucleotides outside the gene matches: 2. The germline V gene encodes CDR1 SGHNT and CDR2 YYREEE (reference sequence). The CDR3 loop reads CASSLGAGGYNEQFF. The CDR3 DNA reads as TGTGCCAGCAGCTTGGGAGCGGGAGGATACAATGAGCAGTTCTTC.

The V gene is TRBV6-6, the J gene TRBJ2-5; D is perhaps TRBD1 (7 bases). CDR3 length equals 13 residues. V lost 4 bases, J lost 3 bases, and 9 bases lay in between. Germline assignment: CDR1 MNHNY and CDR2 SVGAGI (reference sequence). This CDR3 is CASSFRGEETQYF. The CDR3 DNA sequence: TGTGCCAGCAGTTTCAGGGGGGAAGAGACCCAGTACTTC.

The V and J genes are TRBV7-8 and TRBJ2-3; tentatively, D is TRBD1 (6 bases). Germline assignment: CDR1 SGHVS and CDR2 FQNEAQ. The CDR3 extends over 15 amino acids. V shed 2 bases and J shed 6 bases, with 15 bases lying between them. CDR3: CASSLILQGRDTQYF. The CDR3 DNA reads TGTGCCAGCAGCTTAATTCTACAGGGAAGGGATACGCAGTATTTT.